This TCR beta chain was identified in a study of cytomegalovirus exposure and HLA in healthy donors. Study conclusions and caveats: Reportedly, diagnosis of cytomegalovirus status by the classifier showed high specificity and sensitivity.

Primers: 60 Vbeta forward and 13 Jbeta reverse. The method was immunoSEQ multiplex PCR; TCRdb's version includes in-frame clones alone and lacks a portion of them. The table has some 120,000 clones, over 75% seen once; the top ten hold roughly 5.2%. The CDR3 extends over 18 amino acids. Germline CDR1 is MNHEY and CDR2 is SMNVEV (reference sequence). Comment on this clone: What it binds is unknown. An end of the junction differs from the germline gene, which may be a read error.

The chain employs TRBV27 and TRBJ1-5, with 7 nucleotides matching TRBD1. The clonotype was recovered from a man younger than 35 in good health and CMV-seropositive. The sample was PBMCs. The CDR3, as DNA: TGTGCCAGCAGTTCGACAGGGTGGATGGTTTATAGCGATCAGCCCCAGCATTTT. Translated: CASSSTGWMVYSDQPQHF.